The present T cell receptor beta chain was sequenced within a study of blood T cell repertoires in COVID-19. On the study more broadly: Researchers got acute and convalescent COVID-19 samples from the United States, Italy and Spain. Sources were T cells, B-cell-depleted T cells, or PBMCs; the material itself was cDNA or gDNA.

In the original analysis: The authors estimated nucleated cell counts from reference gene primer amplification. Libraries were prepared by immunoSEQ multiplex PCR; TCRdb keeps only in-frame clonotypes and omits some of them. V and J calls and clone size are as listed in that table; D and trimming were resolved from the DNA. The sample shows 250,000 to 300,000 clones, over 70% of them seen only once. J lost 5 bases, V lost 3 bases, and 14 bases had no gene match. CDR1 and CDR2 (germline): LNHDA, SQIVND (reference sequence). The CDR3 runs to 20 residues. This TCR was sampled from a man older than 75 with acute or convalescent COVID-19. Sequenced sample: peripheral blood. The V and J genes are TRBV19 and TRBJ2-2, with 14 bases matching TRBD2. The CDR3 DNA sequence: TGTGCCAGTAGTATCGGCCCCGGGACTAGCGGGAGATTTGGGACCGGGGAGCTGTTTTTT. Translating gives CASSIGPGTSGRFGTGELFF.